These 21 T cell receptor beta chains came from one sample sequenced in a study of control samples from healthy donors and cancer patients. Profiling relied on immunoSEQ multiplex PCR, and the TCRdb table lists in-frame clones only, not all of them. The sample has almost 85,000 clones, roughly 88% seen once. The sequencing input was PBMCs. The receptors here all came from a man between 60 and 75 years old with head and neck cancer.

The gene calls are TRBV7-8 and TRBJ1-2; no definite D call. The length of the CDR3 is 14 residues. CDR1 is SGHVS, CDR2 FQNEAQ, per germline. Trimming pared 0 bases from V and 4 bases from J, leaving 9 bases between. CDR3 bases: TGTGCCAGCAGCTTAGCGCCCAGCAGCTATGGCTACACCTTC. Translated, it gives CASSLAPSSYGYTF.

In this sample, this clone turned up once. The rearrangement links TRBV10-2 to TRBJ1-2; TRBD1 aligns across 7 bases. Trimming removed 8 bases from V and 8 bases from J; junction bases left unmatched: 23. Germline CDR1 WSHSY, CDR2 SAAADI. The CDR3 sequence is 17 residues long. This chain's CDR3 is CASVEGAPRTGERGYTF. CDR3 nucleotide sequence: TGCGCCAGCGTTGAAGGGGCACCGCGGACAGGCGAAAGGGGCTACACCTTC.

CDR3 nucleotide sequence: TGTGCCAGCAGCTTAAGGTTGTACAATGAGCAGTTCTTC. Protein product: CASSLRLYNEQFF. The rearrangement uses TRBV13 and TRBJ2-1; D not resolved. Germline CDR1 and CDR2: PRHDT and FYEKMQ (reference sequence). Deletions cut 2 bases from V and 4 bases from J, with 6 bases between. The CDR3 length is 13 residues.

This clone was counted a few times. V usage is TRBV4-1 and J usage is TRBJ2-3, with 8 bases aligning to TRBD1. The CDR3 totals 17 residues. V gave up 4 bases and J gave up 0 bases; unmatched junction bases: 9. Germline V lookup: CDR1 MGHRA, CDR2 YSYEKL. CDR3 residues: CASSPGQVYPSTDTQYF. Written as DNA, the CDR3 is TGCGCCAGCAGCCCGGGACAGGTCTACCCTAGCACAGATACGCAGTATTTT.

The chain is built from TRBV20-1 and TRBJ1-1; 7 bases agree with TRBD1. The germline CDR1 and CDR2 sequences are DFQATT and SNEGSKA (reference sequence). V was pared by 6 bases and J by 4 bases, with 5 bases of the junction left unmatched. This CDR3 has 12 residues. CDR3 nucleotide sequence: TGCAGTGCGAGTCGGGACAGCACTGAAGCTTTCTTT. Protein product: CSASRDSTEAFF.

In DNA form, the CDR3 reads TGCGCCAGCAGCGCGTTGACAACTGGTACATCACCCCTCCACTTT. It encodes CASSALTTGTSPLHF. V and J are TRBV5-1 and TRBJ1-6, with D unclear. There are 15 residues in the CDR3. Deletions cut 4 bases from V and 10 bases from J, with 18 bases between. Germline loops: CDR1 SGHRS, CDR2 YFSETQ.

The V gene is TRBV28, the J gene TRBJ1-5; perhaps TRBD1 as D (5 bases). The CDR3 loop spans 17 amino acids. Germline V lookup: CDR1 MDHEN, CDR2 SYDVKM. V lost 4 bases, J lost 2 bases, and 18 bases lay in between. DNA for the CDR3: TGTGCCAGCAGTTCGGGACCCGTTTATTACGGCAATCAGCCCCAGCATTTT. Translation gives CASSSGPVYYGNQPQHF.

V and J are TRBV19 and TRBJ1-4; TRBD1 matches at 9 bases. The V segment lost 2 bases and the J segment 8 bases; nucleotides outside the gene matches: 12. CDR3 length: 17 amino acids. From germline, CDR1 is LNHDA and CDR2 SQIVND (reference sequence). CDR3: CASSIRRTGQGPEKLFF. CDR3 sequence (DNA): TGTGCCAGTAGTATAAGAAGGACAGGACAGGGGCCGGAAAAACTGTTTTTT.

The rearrangement joins TRBV5-1 to TRBJ1-2, with 9 bases identical to TRBD1. Germline V CDR1 and CDR2: SGHRS, YFSETQ. The CDR3 covers 13 residues. J lost 8 bases, V lost 5 bases, and 7 bases had no gene match. This CDR3 reads CASSAGTGTGYTF. In nucleotides, the CDR3 is TGCGCCAGCAGTGCCGGGACAGGGACCGGCTACACCTTC.

This clone was picked up many times. The chain's CDR3 is CASSKGQGNNSPLHF. CDR3 sequence (DNA): TGTGCCAGCAGTAAGGGGCAGGGGAACAATTCACCCCTCCACTTT. V is TRBV6-6 and J is TRBJ1-6, with D perhaps TRBD1 (6 bases). The CDR3 has 15 amino acids. CDR1 is MNHNY, CDR2 SVGAGI, per germline (reference sequence). Trimming stripped 5 bases from V and 7 bases from J, with 15 bases between.

The V and J genes are TRBV3-1 (or the pseudogene TRBV3-2) and TRBJ2-7; 8 bases are shared with TRBD1. V was clipped by 5 bases and J by 5 bases; unmatched bases: 11. In germline, CDR1 is LGHDT, CDR2 YNNKEL (reference sequence). This CDR3 is 15 amino acids long. In DNA, the CDR3 is TGTGCCAGCAGCTCTCCAGGGGGCGCGATCCACGAGCAGTACTTC. Its protein product is CASSSPGGAIHEQYF.

The chain couples TRBV7-8 to TRBJ2-5; 9 bases align to TRBD2. This CDR3 contains 17 residues. Looked up from germline, CDR1 is SGHVS and CDR2 is FQNEAQ. V was clipped by 5 bases and J by 6 bases; unmatched bases: 16. CDR3 in amino acids: CASSRLLGSGSEKTQYF. The CDR3 region has the DNA TGTGCCAGCAGCCGGCTTTTGGGTAGCGGGAGTGAAAAGACCCAGTACTTC.

This clone was seen a handful of times. V usage is TRBV30 and J usage is TRBJ1-6; D uncertain. The CDR3 totals 17 residues. The germline gives CDR1 GTSNPN, CDR2 SVGIG (reference sequence). V dropped 0 bases and J dropped 6 bases, with 18 bases sitting between them. The DNA of the CDR3 is TGTGCCTGGAGTGTTGGAGGCCACACATTTCTTAATTCACCCCTCCACTTT. Amino acids: CAWSVGGHTFLNSPLHF.

V is TRBV6-4 and J is TRBJ1-1; no clear D gene. V lost 4 bases and J lost 1, with 7 bases in between. Germline values: CDR1 MRHNA, CDR2 SNTAGT. CDR3 length equals 13 residues. CDR3 sequence: CASSVQANTEAFF. CDR3 DNA sequence: TGTGCCAGCAGTGTTCAGGCGAACACTGAAGCTTTCTTT.

The V call is TRBV4-1, the J call TRBJ2-5, with TRBD1 as a possible D gene (6 bases). Germline CDR1 MGHRA, CDR2 YSYEKL. The CDR3 extends over 14 amino acids. V shed 2 bases and J shed 3 bases, with 10 bases lying between them. The CDR3 nucleotides read TGCGCCAGCAGCCAATCCGACAGGAAAGAGACCCAGTACTTC. Translating gives CASSQSDRKETQYF.

This clone came up a few times. This chain connects TRBV4-2 to TRBJ2-5; D ambiguous. CDR3 length equals 17 residues. Germline V lookup: CDR1 LGHNA, CDR2 YNFKEQ. Trimming cost V 5 bases and J 0 bases, with 19 bases left between them. DNA for the CDR3: TGTGCCAGCAGCTATTCTGTGGACGCCCAGTACCAAGAGACCCAGTACTTC. Its translation is CASSYSVDAQYQETQYF.

This chain connects TRBV7-6 to TRBJ1-3, with D hard to call. This CDR3 comprises 15 residues. Germline V CDR1 and CDR2: SGHVS, FNYEAQ. Deletions cut 5 bases from V and 0 bases from J, with 11 bases between. For the CDR3, the DNA is TGTGCCAGCAGCCGAGAGTGGAGCTCTGGAAACACCATATATTTT. Residues: CASSREWSSGNTIYF.

The chain is built from TRBV9 and TRBJ2-3; 10 nucleotides line up with TRBD2. The CDR3 has 16 amino acids. Trimming at V came to 3 bases and at J to 0 bases, leaving 4 bases not matched to a gene. In germline, CDR1 is SGDLS, CDR2 YYNGEE. CDR3 nucleotides: TGTGCCAGCAGCGGCGGACTAGCGGCTAGCACAGATACGCAGTATTTT. It is translated as CASSGGLAASTDTQYF.

The chain has TRBV28 and TRBJ1-1, with 10 positions matching TRBD1. Per germline, CDR1 MDHEN and CDR2 SYDVKM. V was clipped by 4 bases and J by 2 bases; unmatched bases: 16. This CDR3 is 19 amino acids long. The CDR3: CASSSITRDRGNYNTEAFF. CDR3 in DNA: TGTGCCAGCAGTTCGATTACTCGGGACAGGGGAAATTATAACACTGAAGCTTTCTTT.

The sample holds a few counts of this clone. The chain carries TRBV6-5 and TRBJ1-1, with TRBD1 as a possible D gene (5 bases). The CDR3 covers 14 residues. Trimming pared 7 bases from V and 0 bases from J, leaving 12 bases between. Germline CDR1 MNHEY, CDR2 SVGAGI. The DNA for the CDR3 is TGTGCCAGCACCTACGGGGCAATGAACACTGAAGCTTTCTTT. Protein product: CASTYGAMNTEAFF.

This sequence joins TRBV5-1 and TRBJ2-3; 9 nucleotides align to TRBD2. Losses at the gene ends were 3 bases for V and 1 base for J; bases not matched to a gene: 3. The V gene's germline CDR1 is SGHRS and CDR2 YFSETQ. CDR3 length equals 15 residues. The CDR3 here is CASSSRTSGTDTQYF. The CDR3, as DNA: TGCGCCAGCAGCTCCAGGACTAGCGGCACAGATACGCAGTATTTT. Combining the CDR3 with reference TRBV5-1 and TRBJ2-3 gives the whole variable domain KAGVTQTPRYLIKTRGQQVTLSCSPISGHRSVSWYQQTPGQGLQFLFEYFSETQRNKGNFPGRFSGRQFSNSRSEMNVSTLELGDSALYLCASSSRTSGTDTQYFGPGTRLTVL.